The 20 T cell receptor beta chains reported below all come from one sample, sequenced in a study of identical twins. TCRdb processed the 5' RACE reads anew with MiXCR; each CDR3 protein has one entry. The profile shows about 280,000 distinct CDR3 sequences, roughly 8.6% of them singletons. The same sample was also studied in work on yellow fever vaccine responses in identical twins.

Sequenced material: memory (CD45RO+) T cells sorted from blood. These receptor sequences come from a woman younger than 35 in good health.

This clonotype was observed many times. The rearrangement links TRBV12-5 to TRBJ2-3; 8 bases are a match to TRBD2. Germline V gene lookup returns CDR1 LGHNT and CDR2 FRNRAP. The CDR3 consists of 16 residues. With 2 bases clipped from V and 4 bases from J, the junction kept 8 bases outside the gene matches. The CDR3 sequence is CASGLFVTSASDTQYF. The CDR3 region has the DNA TGTGCTAGTGGTTTGTTCGTGACTAGCGCCTCAGATACGCAGTATTTT.

The sample holds a few counts of this clonotype. The CDR3 bases are TGTGCCAGCAGGGGAGCGGGGGGGAACACCGGGGAGCTGTTTTTT. Protein sequence: CASRGAGGNTGELFF. This sequence joins TRBV6-1 and TRBJ2-2, with TRBD2 identical over 9 bases. The CDR3 is 15 amino acids. Germline V gene data show CDR1 as MNHNS and CDR2 as SASEGT. Trimming removed 6 bases from V and 1 base from J; junction bases left unmatched: 3.

This clonotype turned up a few times. Germline and junction disagree at one end, which may indicate a read error. V usage is TRBV11-2 and J usage is TRBJ2-2; D is unclear. Germline V gene lookup returns CDR1 SGHAT and CDR2 FQNNGV. This CDR3 spans 12 amino acids. CDR3 DNA: TGTGCCAGCAGATTAGGCGGCGGGGAGCTGTTTTTT. It yields the protein CASRLGGGELFF.

The gene calls are TRBV27 and TRBJ1-1; tentative D call: TRBD1 (6 bases). In germline, CDR1 is MNHEY, CDR2 SMNVEV (reference sequence). Trimming pared 5 bases from V and 5 bases from J, leaving 21 bases between. This CDR3 is 16 amino acids long. CDR3 coding DNA: TGTGCCAGCAGTCCTATATGGGGGGGCAAGGGAACTGAAGCTTTCTTT. Residues: CASSPIWGGKGTEAFF.

This clonotype came up many times. The chain links TRBV12-3 or TRBV12-4 to TRBJ2-2; D possibly corresponds to TRBD2 (7 bases). With 2 bases removed from V and 3 bases from J, the gap between germline ends came to 10 bases. The CDR3 is 15 amino acids. The CDR3 bases are TGTGCCAGCAGTTTAAGGGGGGGCGACACCGGGGAGCTGTTTTTT. Translating it yields CASSLRGGDTGELFF.

This clonotype was picked up many times. The rearrangement uses TRBV5-6 and TRBJ1-1; TRBD1 matches at 7 bases. The CDR3 has 14 amino acids. Trimming cost V 4 bases and J 1 base; bases outside gene matches: 4. Germline CDR1 is SGHDT and CDR2 is YYEEEE. In DNA, the CDR3 is TGTGCCAGCAGCACAGGGGCACGGAACACTGAAGCTTTCTTT. This gives the protein CASSTGARNTEAFF.

The table lists this clonotype with a few counts. The V gene is TRBV7-6, the J gene TRBJ2-1; unclear D gene. The CDR3 is made up of 14 amino acids. CDR1 and CDR2 (germline): SGHVS, FNYEAQ. V was pared by 7 bases and J by 3 bases, with 13 bases between. The CDR3 loop is CASIPDSLYNEQFF. Here the CDR3 DNA reads TGTGCCAGCATCCCAGACTCTCTCTACAATGAGCAGTTCTTC.

This chain joins TRBV7-8 and TRBJ2-2; maybe TRBD2 (6 bases). CDR3 length: 16 residues. Per germline, CDR1 SGHVS and CDR2 FQNEAQ. The germline V and J ends were trimmed by 5 bases and 3 bases, with 16 bases remaining between them. CDR3 nucleotide sequence: TGTGCCAGCAGCCCGTACGGGGGTGGGGACACCGGGGAGCTGTTTTTT. Protein sequence: CASSPYGGGDTGELFF.

Ten or more counts support this clonotype. The J gene is TRBJ2-7, the V gene TRBV5-1; tentatively, D is TRBD2 (5 bases). Germline-derived CDR1 and CDR2 are SGHRS and YFSETQ. Trimming took off 2 bases at V and 5 bases at J, with 11 bases between the two ends. The CDR3 loop spans 13 amino acids. The CDR3 region has the DNA TGCGCCAGCAGCTTTCGAGGGATAGACGAGCAGTACTTC. It encodes CASSFRGIDEQYF.

This clonotype was detected a few times. The chain combines TRBV12-5 with TRBJ1-1; D remains ambiguous. Trimming removed 0 bases from V and 6 bases from J, with 11 bases in between. Germline loops: CDR1 LGHNT, CDR2 FRNRAP. CDR3 length: 14 amino acids. Here the CDR3 DNA reads TGTGCTAGTGGTTTGGTAGGAGTTGGGGCTGAAGCTTTCTTT. Protein sequence: CASGLVGVGAEAFF.

In DNA, the CDR3 is TGTGCCATCAGTGAGACCGGGGGGGTTATGAATGAGCAGTTCTTC. Protein product: CAISETGGVMNEQFF. The chain combines TRBV10-3 with TRBJ2-1; 8 positions agree with TRBD2. This CDR3 is 15 amino acids long. V gave up 2 bases and J gave up 7 bases; unmatched junction bases: 7. Germline loops: CDR1 ENHRY, CDR2 SYGVKD.

A few counts support this clonotype. The chain links TRBV3-1 to TRBJ1-1; maybe TRBD1 (6 bases). There are 15 residues in the CDR3. Deletions cut 6 bases from V and 4 bases from J, with 18 bases between. Germline CDR1 LGHDT, CDR2 YNNKEL (reference sequence). CDR3 region: CASRGDTTRATEAFF. Here the CDR3 DNA reads TGTGCCAGCAGGGGGGACACCACACGTGCCACTGAAGCTTTCTTT.

This clonotype was seen many times. V usage is TRBV10-2 and J usage is TRBJ1-6; D remains unclear. Germline CDR1 reads WSHSY; CDR2 reads SAAADI. The CDR3 covers 11 residues. The V end lost 10 bases, the J end lost 7 bases, and 8 bases lay between the germline ends. As DNA, the CDR3 is TGCGCCACCAGCGACAATTCACCCCTCCACTTT. This codes for CATSDNSPLHF.

The genes are TRBV5-6 and TRBJ2-1, with TRBD1 as a possible D gene (8 bases). CDR1 is SGHDT, CDR2 YYEEEE, per germline. V was cut by 2 bases and J by 13 bases, with 19 bases left in between. The CDR3 sequence is 14 residues long. The CDR3 nucleotides are TGTGCCAGCAGCTTAGCGGGGTCCCAGGGGGCTCAGTTCTTC. Translating it yields CASSLAGSQGAQFF.

This clonotype appeared many times. The rearrangement links TRBV6-5 to TRBJ2-2; D tentatively reads TRBD1 or TRBD2 (5 bases each). This CDR3 is built from 13 residues. V was shortened by 4 bases and J by 9 bases, with 12 bases between the two germline ends. Germline V gives CDR1 MNHEY, CDR2 SVGAGI. CDR3 sequence (DNA): TGTGCCAGCAGTTCTTGGGGGTACCGGGAGCTGTTTTTT. Translated: CASSSWGYRELFF.

This clonotype has at least ten counts. J is TRBJ2-3 and V is TRBV7-6, with D unclear. This CDR3 region has 13 residues. The V end lost 5 bases, the J end lost 2 bases, and 8 bases lay between the germline ends. Germline-derived CDR1 and CDR2 are SGHVS and FNYEAQ. CDR3 amino acids: CASSPRATDTQYF. CDR3 bases: TGTGCCAGCAGCCCACGAGCCACAGATACGCAGTATTTT.

This clonotype showed up many times. The rearrangement links TRBV12-3 or TRBV12-4 to TRBJ2-1; D is unclear. The V end was cut by 6 bases, the J end by 8 bases, with 14 bases between. The CDR3 loop spans 13 amino acids. CDR3 DNA: TGTGCCAGCAGCCACCCTCTAGGTGATGAGCAGTTCTTC. Amino acid sequence: CASSHPLGDEQFF.

This clonotype was counted between two and nine times. The rearrangement links TRBV12-3 or TRBV12-4 to TRBJ2-1; TRBD1 agrees at 7 bases. The V and J ends lost 2 bases and 6 bases, in that order; junction bases with no gene match: 4. The CDR3 totals 14 residues. The CDR3 sequence: CASSLKTGFNEQFF. CDR3 bases: TGTGCCAGCAGTTTAAAGACAGGGTTCAATGAGCAGTTCTTC.

This clonotype was detected a few times. The chain couples TRBV28 to TRBJ2-5, with a weak D call TRBD2 (6 bases). V was trimmed by 3 bases and J by 5 bases, leaving 22 bases between them. Germline V gene sequence: CDR1 MDHEN, CDR2 SYDVKM. The CDR3 length is 17 residues. CDR3 in amino acids: CASSFMGLSGTRETQYF. CDR3 nucleotide sequence: TGTGCCAGCAGTTTTATGGGGTTATCGGGGACTCGCGAGACCCAGTACTTC.

This clonotype came up many times. This chain uses TRBV6-4 with TRBJ2-3, with a tentative D call TRBD2 (6 bases). The germline V and J ends were trimmed by 3 bases and 0 bases, with 10 bases remaining between them. Germline values: CDR1 MRHNA, CDR2 SNTAGT. CDR3 length equals 15 residues. This CDR3 reads CASSDGTLSTDTQYF. The CDR3 DNA reads as TGTGCCAGCAGTGATGGGACTCTCAGCACAGATACGCAGTATTTT.